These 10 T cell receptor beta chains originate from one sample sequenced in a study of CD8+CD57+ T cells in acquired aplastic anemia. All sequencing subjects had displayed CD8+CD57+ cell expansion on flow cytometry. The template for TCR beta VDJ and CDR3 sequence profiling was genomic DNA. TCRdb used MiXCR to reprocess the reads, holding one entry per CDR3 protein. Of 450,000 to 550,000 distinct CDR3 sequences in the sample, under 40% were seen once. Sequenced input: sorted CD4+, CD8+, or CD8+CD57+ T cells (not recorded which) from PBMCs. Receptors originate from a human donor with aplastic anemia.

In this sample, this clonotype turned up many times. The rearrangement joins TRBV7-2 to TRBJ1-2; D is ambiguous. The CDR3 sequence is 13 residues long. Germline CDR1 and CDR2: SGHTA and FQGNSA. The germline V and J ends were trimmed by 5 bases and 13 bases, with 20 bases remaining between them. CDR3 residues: CASSPSGLYPGTF. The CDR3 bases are TGTGCCAGCAGCCCTTCCGGACTTTACCCAGGCACCTTC.

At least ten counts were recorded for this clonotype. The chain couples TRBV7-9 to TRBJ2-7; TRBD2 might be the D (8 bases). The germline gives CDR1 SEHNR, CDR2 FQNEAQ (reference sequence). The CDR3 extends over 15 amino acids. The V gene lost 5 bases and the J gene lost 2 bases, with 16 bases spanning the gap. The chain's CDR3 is CASSAGGLGTYEQYF. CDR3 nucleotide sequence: TGTGCCAGCAGCGCAGGGGGACTAGGTACCTACGAGCAGTACTTC.

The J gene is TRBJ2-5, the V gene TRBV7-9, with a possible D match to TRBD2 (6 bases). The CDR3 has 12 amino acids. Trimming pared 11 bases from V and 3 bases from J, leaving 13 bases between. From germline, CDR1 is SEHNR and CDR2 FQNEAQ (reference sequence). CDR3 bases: TGTGCCTGGAGGGGCGGTGAAGAGACCCAGTACTTC. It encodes CAWRGGEETQYF.

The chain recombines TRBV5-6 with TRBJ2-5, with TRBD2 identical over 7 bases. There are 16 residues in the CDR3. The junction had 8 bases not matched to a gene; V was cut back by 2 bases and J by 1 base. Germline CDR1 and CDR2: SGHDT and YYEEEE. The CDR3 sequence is CASSFLAGGVQETQYF. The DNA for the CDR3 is TGTGCCAGCAGCTTTTTAGCGGGCGGGGTCCAAGAGACCCAGTACTTC. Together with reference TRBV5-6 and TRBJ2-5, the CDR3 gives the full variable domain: DAGVTQSPTHLIKTRGQQVTLRCSPKSGHDTVSWYQQALGQGPQFIFQYYEEEERQRGNFPDRFSGHQFPNYSSELNVNALLLGDSALYLCASSFLAGGVQETQYFGPGTRLLVL.

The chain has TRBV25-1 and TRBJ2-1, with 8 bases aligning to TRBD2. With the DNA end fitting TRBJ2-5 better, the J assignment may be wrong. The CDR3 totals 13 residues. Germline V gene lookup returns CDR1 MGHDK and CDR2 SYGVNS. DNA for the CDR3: TGTGCCAGCAGCGTAGCCGGGAGGGGGACCCAGTACTTC. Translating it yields CASSVAGRGTQYF.

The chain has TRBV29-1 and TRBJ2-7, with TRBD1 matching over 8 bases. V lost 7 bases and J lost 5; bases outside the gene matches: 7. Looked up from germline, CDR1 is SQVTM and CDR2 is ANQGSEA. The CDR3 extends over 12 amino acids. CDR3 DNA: TGCAGCGCACGGACAGGGTGGGACGAGCAGTACTTC. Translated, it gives CSARTGWDEQYF.

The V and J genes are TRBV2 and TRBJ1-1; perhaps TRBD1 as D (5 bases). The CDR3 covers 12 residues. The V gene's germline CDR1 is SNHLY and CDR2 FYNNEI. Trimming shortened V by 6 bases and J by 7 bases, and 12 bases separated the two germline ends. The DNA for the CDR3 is TGTGCCAGCAGGGGACGGCAGTATGAAGCTTTCTTT. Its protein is CASRGRQYEAFF.

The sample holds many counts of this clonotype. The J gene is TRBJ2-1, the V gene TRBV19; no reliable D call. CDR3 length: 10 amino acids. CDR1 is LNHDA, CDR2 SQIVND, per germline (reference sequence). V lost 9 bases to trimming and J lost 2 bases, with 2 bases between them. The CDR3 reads CARPYNEQFF. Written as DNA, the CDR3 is TGTGCCAGACCCTACAATGAGCAGTTCTTC. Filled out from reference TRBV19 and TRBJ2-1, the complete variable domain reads DGGITQSPKYLFRKEGQNVTLSCEQNLNHDAMYWYRQDPGQGLRLIYYSQIVNDFQKGDIAEGYSVSREKKESFPLTVTSAQKNPTAFYLCARPYNEQFFGPGTRLTVL.

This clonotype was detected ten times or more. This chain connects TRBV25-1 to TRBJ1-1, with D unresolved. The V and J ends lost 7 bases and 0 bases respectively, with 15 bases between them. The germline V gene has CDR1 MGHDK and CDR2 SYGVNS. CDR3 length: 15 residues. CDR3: CASTGLGFLNTEAFF. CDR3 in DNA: TGTGCCAGCACCGGTCTTGGGTTCTTGAACACTGAAGCTTTCTTT.

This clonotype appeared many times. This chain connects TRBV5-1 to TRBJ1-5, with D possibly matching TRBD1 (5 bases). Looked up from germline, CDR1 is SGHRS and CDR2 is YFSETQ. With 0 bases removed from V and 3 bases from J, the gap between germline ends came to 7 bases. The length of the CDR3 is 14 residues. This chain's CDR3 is CASSLEGDNQPQHF. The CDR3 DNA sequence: TGCGCCAGCAGCTTGGAAGGGGACAATCAGCCCCAGCATTTT. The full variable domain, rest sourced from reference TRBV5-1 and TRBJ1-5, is KAGVTQTPRYLIKTRGQQVTLSCSPISGHRSVSWYQQTPGQGLQFLFEYFSETQRNKGNFPGRFSGRQFSNSRSEMNVSTLELGDSALYLCASSLEGDNQPQHFGDGTRLSIL.